This T cell receptor (beta chain) was sequenced for a study of T-cell reconstitution after alpha-beta-depleted transplantation in children. Unique molecular identifiers were used in preparing the TCRbeta library. Via MiXCR, TCRdb re-called the PCR reads, giving one row per CDR3 protein. The data contain around 380,000 distinct CDR3 sequences, approximately 10% of them singletons. This clonotype came up many times. The CDR3 extends over 15 amino acids. Looked up from germline, CDR1 is DFQATT and CDR2 is SNEGSKA (reference sequence). V was shortened by 0 bases and J by 9 bases, with 15 bases between the two germline ends.

The specimen was PBMCs from the stem cell graft donor, collected from the stem cell graft. The genes are TRBV20-1 and TRBJ1-6, with D perhaps matching TRBD1 (6 bases). The sequence was obtained from a human donor who donated a stem cell graft to a child with acute myeloid leukemia. The CDR3 coding sequence is TGCAGTGCTAGAGATAATGGGGGGGCTGGTTCACCCCTCCACTTT. Protein product: CSARDNGGAGSPLHF.